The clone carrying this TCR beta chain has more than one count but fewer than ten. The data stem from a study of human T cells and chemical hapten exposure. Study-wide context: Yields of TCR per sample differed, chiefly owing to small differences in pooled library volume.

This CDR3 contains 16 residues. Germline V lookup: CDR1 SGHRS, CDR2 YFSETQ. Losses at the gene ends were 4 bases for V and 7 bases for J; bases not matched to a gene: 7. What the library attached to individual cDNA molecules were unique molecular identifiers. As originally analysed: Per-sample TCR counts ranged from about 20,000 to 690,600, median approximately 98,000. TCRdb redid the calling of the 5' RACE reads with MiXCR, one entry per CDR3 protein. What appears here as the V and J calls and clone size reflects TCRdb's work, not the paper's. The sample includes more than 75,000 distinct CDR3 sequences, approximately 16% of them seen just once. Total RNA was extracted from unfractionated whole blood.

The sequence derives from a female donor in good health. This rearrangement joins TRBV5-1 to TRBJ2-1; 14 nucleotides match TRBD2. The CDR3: CASSPTGTSGGNEQFF. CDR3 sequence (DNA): TGCGCCAGCAGCCCGACCGGGACTAGCGGGGGTAATGAGCAGTTCTTC.